This T cell receptor (beta chain) was sequenced for a study of blood T cell repertoires in COVID-19. Study-level information: Collection of acute and convalescent COVID-19 samples took place in the United States, Italy and Spain. Sources were T cells, B-cell-depleted T cells, or PBMCs; the material itself was cDNA or gDNA.

This CDR3 contains 12 residues. The V end was cut by 6 bases, the J end by 9 bases, with 14 bases between. Germline V lookup: CDR1 MNHEY, CDR2 SVGAGI. Per the original methods: Using reference gene primer amplification, nucleated cell counts were estimated. The assay was immunoSEQ multiplex PCR, and TCRdb's table has in-frame clones only and misses some. That table gives V, J and clone size, and the DNA gave D and trimming. The table records roughly 54,000 clones, about 85% of them present only once. Input material: peripheral blood. The receptor was derived from a man between 45 and 60 years old with acute or convalescent COVID-19. The genes are TRBV6-5 and TRBJ2-5; D might be TRBD2 (6 bases). This CDR3 is CASRDGPGAQYF. The CDR3 region has the DNA TGTGCCAGCAGAGACGGTCCGGGGGCCCAGTACTTC.